This T cell receptor beta chain was retrieved from a study of cytomegalovirus exposure and HLA in healthy donors. Study results and limitations: First-cohort TCR clusters tended to co-occur in the roughly 120 validation repertoires, a later analysis found. According to the study, roughly 180 TCR beta chains were cytomegalovirus-associated.

Some clones are missing from TCRdb's copy, which holds only in-frame ones; the method was immunoSEQ multiplex PCR. Found here are about 200,000 clones, about 82% of them singletons; the top ten hold more than 1.1%. Germline assignment: CDR1 SGHVS and CDR2 FNYEAQ. This CDR3 comprises 14 residues. Between the trimmed V and J ends, which lost 1 base and 0 bases, there was a span of 6 bases. As regards this clone: The antigen remains undetermined.

The J gene is TRBJ1-1, the V gene TRBV7-6; D gene unclear. The specimen sequenced was PBMCs. The sequence came from a woman in her late teens or twenties in good health and CMV-seronegative. Here the CDR3 DNA reads TGTGCCAGCAGCTTAGGTGAGTTGAACACTGAAGCTTTCTTT. Protein product: CASSLGELNTEAFF.